The clone carrying this T cell receptor (beta chain) has a count of ten or more. As yet, its antigen is unknown. Germline V gives CDR1 MNHEY, CDR2 SVGAGI. This CDR3 is 15 amino acids long. V lost 4 bases and J lost 6; bases outside the gene matches: 11. Arm-PCR with iRepertoire HTBI primers amplified the CDR3 regions for these TCR beta libraries. MiXCR was run by TCRdb on the multiplex PCR reads, yielding one entry per CDR3 protein. The table has hundreds of thousands of distinct CDR3 sequences, about 30% seen once. This sample is part of a study of regulatory T cells in long-lasting Graves disease. General observations from the study: Patients whose Graves' disease persisted exhibited lower TCR diversity than those newly diagnosed. Favoring TRBV28, TRBJ1-2 and TRBJ2-5 was a feature seen in persistent disease. Study of thyroid tissue was not done, with only peripheral blood studied.

As to time point: persistent/refractory GD, antithyroid drugs over 5 years with positive TRAb. RNA extracted from PBMCs served as the sequencing template. The TCR was taken from a female donor with Graves disease. The chain combines TRBV6-5 with TRBJ2-7, with 8 positions matching TRBD1. The sequences come from peripheral blood mononuclear cells (PBMCs), collected when the disease was refractory, from a patient treated with antithyroid drugs. CDR3 in amino acids: CASSSAFGQGTEQYF. CDR3 nucleotide sequence: TGTGCCAGCAGTTCCGCCTTTGGACAGGGCACCGAGCAGTACTTC.